The 10 T cell receptor beta chains below were found in one sample sequenced in a study of neurological immune-mediated disorders. TCRdb independently ran MiXCR on the 5' RACE reads; one entry per CDR3 protein. In the table there are about 59,000 distinct CDR3 sequences, around 3.6% of which are singletons. Sequencing was carried out using PBMCs. The source of these receptors is a woman aged 25 to 45 with multiple sclerosis.

This clonotype was counted many times. The V gene is TRBV21-1, the J gene TRBJ2-3; the D call in the table, TRBD1, was not verified against the DNA. TRBV21-1 is a known pseudogene. The CDR3 spans 17 residues. The CDR3, as DNA: TGTGCCAGCAGCAACCCAGTCCGGAGCGATCGCACAGATACGCAGTATTTT. Protein product: CASSNPVRSDRTDTQYF.

This clonotype was found many times. The chain couples TRBV6-5 to TRBJ1-5; 9 positions agree with TRBD1. The germline V gene encodes CDR1 MNHEY and CDR2 SVGAGI. Trimming cost V 8 bases and J 3 bases; bases outside gene matches: 11. CDR3 length equals 16 residues. The CDR3 DNA reads TGTGCCAGCGCGGACAGGGGAATAGCTACCAATCAGCCCCAGCATTTT. Its translation: CASADRGIATNQPQHF.

Many counts were recorded for this clonotype. The chain carries TRBV9 and TRBJ2-3; D uncertain. Germline loops: CDR1 SGDLS, CDR2 YYNGEE. The CDR3 spans 14 residues. V was shortened by 0 bases and J by 2 bases, with 7 bases between the two germline ends. CDR3 DNA sequence: TGTGCCAGCAGCGTAGTCGGAACCACAGATACGCAGTATTTT. Residues: CASSVVGTTDTQYF.

This clonotype was counted ten times or more. CDR3 nucleotide sequence: TGCGCCAGCAGCTTTGGGGATAAGATGAATGGCTACACCTTC. This sequence encodes CASSFGDKMNGYTF. V is TRBV5-1 and J is TRBJ1-2; D gene unclear. The V gene lost 2 bases and the J gene lost 6 bases, with 14 bases spanning the gap. There are 14 residues in the CDR3. The germline V gene has CDR1 SGHRS and CDR2 YFSETQ.

This clonotype has a count of ten or more. The rearrangement uses TRBV19 and TRBJ1-5; D not resolved. Trimming pared 3 bases from V and 3 bases from J, leaving 15 bases between. In germline, CDR1 is LNHDA, CDR2 SQIVND (reference sequence). The CDR3 extends over 16 amino acids. The CDR3 region is CASSINVGRVNQPQHF. The CDR3 DNA sequence: TGTGCCAGTAGTATTAACGTGGGAAGGGTCAATCAGCCCCAGCATTTT.

The chain couples TRBV5-1 to TRBJ1-1, with 8 bases identical to TRBD1. Germline V gene sequence: CDR1 SGHRS, CDR2 YFSETQ. The trim removed 5 bases at V and 7 bases at J, leaving 7 bases unmatched. CDR3 length equals 13 residues. The CDR3 DNA follows: TGCGCCAGCAGTAAAACAGGGGGAATTGAAGCTTTCTTT. The encoded protein is CASSKTGGIEAFF.

The gene calls are TRBV6-6 and TRBJ1-2, with 10 bases matching TRBD1. In germline, CDR1 is MNHNY, CDR2 SVGAGI (reference sequence). CDR3 length equals 12 residues. The ends lost 9 bases at V and 5 bases at J; junction bases unmatched: 3. CDR3 bases: TGTGCCAGTAGACAGGGGGCGTATGGCTACACCTTC. It is translated as CASRQGAYGYTF.

This clonotype showed up many times. The gene calls are TRBV20-1 and TRBJ1-6; D is possibly TRBD1 (6 bases). V gave up 0 bases and J gave up 10 bases, with 16 bases separating them. The germline CDR1 and CDR2 sequences are DFQATT and SNEGSKA (reference sequence). The CDR3 extends over 15 amino acids. CDR3 residues: CSARDGTTGISPLHF. CDR3 in DNA: TGCAGTGCTAGAGATGGGACTACAGGGATCTCACCCCTCCACTTT.

The rearrangement links TRBV6-2 or TRBV6-3 to TRBJ2-7; D might be TRBD1 (5 bases). CDR3 size: 15 residues. V lost 5 bases to trimming and J lost 7 bases, with 21 bases between them. CDR1 is MNHEY and CDR2 is SVGEGT in the germline V gene. This CDR3 is CASSVSGKGFQEQYF. The CDR3 nucleotides read TGTGCCAGCAGTGTTAGTGGAAAGGGGTTCCAAGAGCAGTACTTC.

This clonotype was seen many times. V usage is TRBV21-1 and J usage is TRBJ2-5; the table's TRBD1 call for D was not verified on the DNA. TRBV21-1 is deemed a pseudogene. The CDR3 runs to 14 residues. CDR3 nucleotide sequence: TGTGCCAGCAGCAACGGACAGGGTAAAGAGACCCAGTACTTC. Translating it yields CASSNGQGKETQYF.